This T cell receptor beta chain was recovered during a study of T cells in Graves' hyperthyroidism and ophthalmopathy. Overall study findings and caveats: Blood held most thyroid clonotypes expanded above 0.001 frequency.

Germline V gives CDR1 SGHTA, CDR2 FQGTGA. The CDR3 extends over 14 amino acids. Trimming took 7 bases from V and 0 from J, leaving 10 bases between them. The source material, RNA transcripts, was used to amplify TCR beta CDR3 regions. A first-round RT-PCR of the TCR CDR3 used the HTBI primer set. Using its own MiXCR run on the multiplex PCR reads, TCRdb lists one record per CDR3 protein. Among roughly 720,000 distinct CDR3 sequences listed, roughly 17% were seen once. No ophthalmopathy progression within 18 months constituted stable Graves' hyperthyroidism. It was uncontrolled infection, other autoimmune disease, pregnancy or lactation that excluded patients. For the diagnoses, clinical symptoms, serum thyroxine and TRAb, thyroid ultrasound and orbital computed tomography were used. This clonotype was counted a single time. What it binds is unknown.

The chain has TRBV7-3 and TRBJ2-1; tentatively, D is TRBD2 (5 bases). Sequencing was done on a sample of blood. This clonotype was sampled from a man in his fifties with Graves' hyperthyroidism. As DNA, the CDR3 is TGTGCCAGCAAACTAGGGCCCTCCTACAATGAGCAGTTCTTC. Protein sequence: CASKLGPSYNEQFF.